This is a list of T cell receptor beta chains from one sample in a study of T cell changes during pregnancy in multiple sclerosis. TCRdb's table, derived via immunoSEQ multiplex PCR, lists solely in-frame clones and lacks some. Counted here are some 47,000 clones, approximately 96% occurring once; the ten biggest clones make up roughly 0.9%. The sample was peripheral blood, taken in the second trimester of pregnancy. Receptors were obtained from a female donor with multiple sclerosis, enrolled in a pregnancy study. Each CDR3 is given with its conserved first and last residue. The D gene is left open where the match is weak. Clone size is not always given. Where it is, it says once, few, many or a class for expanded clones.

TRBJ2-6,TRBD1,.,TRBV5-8,TGTGCCAGCAGCTTGGGACAGGGAGCAGGGGCCAACGTCCTGACTTTC,CASSLGQGAGANVLTF
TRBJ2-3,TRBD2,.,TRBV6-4,TGTGCCAGCAGTGCCAAGGGGATAGCGGGCCTGGGGAACACAGATACGCAGTATTTT,CASSAKGIAGLGNTDTQYF
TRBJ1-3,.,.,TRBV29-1,TGCAGCGTTGGGACAGAGGGAAACACCATATATTTT,CSVGTEGNTIYF
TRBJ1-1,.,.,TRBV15,TGTGCCACCAGCAGAGGGTGGACAAGCAACACTGAAGCTTTCTTT,CATSRGWTSNTEAFF
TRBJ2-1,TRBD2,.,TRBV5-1,TGCGCCAGCAGCTTGGAGGCCAGCGGGGGTTCGATGGCGGAGTTCTTC,CASSLEASGGSMAEFF
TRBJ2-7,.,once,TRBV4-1,TGCGCCAGCAGCCAAGCCTCCAACCCGGTCGAGCAGTACTTC,CASSQASNPVEQYF
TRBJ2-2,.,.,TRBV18,TGTGCCAGCTCACCCCTTGAGGTCACCGGGGAGCTGTTTTTT,CASSPLEVTGELFF
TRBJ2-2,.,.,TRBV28,TGTGCCAGCAGTCCCCAGAACACCGGGGAGCTGTTTTTT,CASSPQNTGELFF
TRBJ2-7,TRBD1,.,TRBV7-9,TGTGCCAGCACCTTTGATGGGACAGGGAAGACGGGCGAGCAGTACTTC,CASTFDGTGKTGEQYF
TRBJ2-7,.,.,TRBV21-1,TGTGCCAGCAGTAACGGACAGTTCTACGAGCAGTACTTC,CASSNGQFYEQYF
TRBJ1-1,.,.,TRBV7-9,TGTGCCAGCAGCTTAGTGAGGGATAACACTGAAGCTTTCTTT,CASSLVRDNTEAFF
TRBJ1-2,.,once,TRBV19,TGTGCCAGTAGCGGCTATGGCTACACCTTC,CASSGYGYTF
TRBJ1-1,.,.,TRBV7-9,TGTGCCAGCAGCTTAGGCCAGGAAGCTTTCTTT,CASSLGQEAFF
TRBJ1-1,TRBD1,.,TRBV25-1,TGTGCCAGCAGGCTGGGACAGGGCGCTGAAGCTTTCTTT,CASRLGQGAEAFF
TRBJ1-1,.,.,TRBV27,TGTGCCAGCAGTATCCAGGGGCTGAACACTGAAGCTTTCTTT,CASSIQGLNTEAFF
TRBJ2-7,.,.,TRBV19,TGTGCCAGTACTCCGACAGGTTTATCCTACGAGCAGTACTTC,CASTPTGLSYEQYF
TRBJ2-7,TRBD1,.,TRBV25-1,TGTGCCAGCAGTGAAACGGACAGGGGATCGGACGAGCAGTACTTC,CASSETDRGSDEQYF
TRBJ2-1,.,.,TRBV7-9,TGTGCCAGCAGCTCCCTTACCGGGGGAAAGAGAGACAATGAGCAGTTCTTC,CASSSLTGGKRDNEQFF
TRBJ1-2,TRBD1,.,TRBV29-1,TGCAGCGTGGGGAGGGACAGGGGGCTCTATGGCTACACCTTC,CSVGRDRGLYGYTF
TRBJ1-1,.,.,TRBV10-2,TGCGCCAGCGGGAGGAACGCTGAAGCTTTCTTT,CASGRNAEAFF
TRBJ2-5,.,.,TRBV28,TGTGCCAGCAGGTCCTACCGCGGTGGAGAGACCCAGTACTTC,CASRSYRGGETQYF
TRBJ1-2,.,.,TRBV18,TGTGCCAGCTCACCACTTCCCAGGTCGGATGGCTACACCTTC,CASSPLPRSDGYTF
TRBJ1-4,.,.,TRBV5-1,TGCGCCAGCAGCTTGGATGTCAGCGCAACTAATGAAAAACTGTTTTTT,CASSLDVSATNEKLFF
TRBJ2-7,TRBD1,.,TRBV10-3,TGTGCCATCAGTGGAGAGGACAGGGGGTCCTACGAGCAGTACTTC,CAISGEDRGSYEQYF